The rows below give T cell receptor beta chains drawn from one sample of a study of T cells in Graves' hyperthyroidism and ophthalmopathy. In TCRdb, the multiplex PCR reads were re-called with MiXCR into one record per CDR3 protein. The table lists fewer than 350,000 distinct CDR3 sequences, roughly 18% of them singletons. The sequenced material came from blood. These receptors were obtained from a woman between 40 and 55 years old with Graves' ophthalmopathy. Both conserved end residues are part of each CDR3. D genes are given only for firm matches. Not every row has a clone size; where given, it reads once, few, many or a size class.

j_call | v_call | clone_size | d_call | cdr3_nt | cdr3_aa
TRBJ2-1 | TRBV6-5 | many | TRBD1 | TGTGCCAGCAGATTAAACCGGGACAGGGCGGCTCATGAGCAGTTCTTC | CASRLNRDRAAHEQFF
TRBJ1-2 | TRBV28 | many | . | TGTGCCAGCACCCGGCGGGGGGGACATGAGAACTATGGCTACACCTTC | CASTRRGGHENYGYTF
TRBJ2-3 | TRBV7-7 | . | . | TGTGCTAGCAGCTTAGGACCCCAGGGTACGCAGTATTTT | CASSLGPQGTQYF
TRBJ2-7 | TRBV28 | many | . | TGTGCCAGCAGTTTCCTGAGGGCCGACGAGCAGTACTTC | CASSFLRADEQYF
TRBJ1-1 | TRBV9 | many | . | TGTGCCAGCAGCCAAACCACAAACACTGAAGCTTTCTTT | CASSQTTNTEAFF
TRBJ2-7 | TRBV6-1 | . | TRBD2 | TGTGCCAGCAGTCGAAGCGGGGATCCCTACGAGCAGTACTTC | CASSRSGDPYEQYF
TRBJ2-7 | TRBV7-3 | . | . | TGTGCCAGCAGCCCCATCGGGACACCTGACGGCGGTGGCGAGCAGTACTTC | CASSPIGTPDGGGEQYF
TRBJ2-3 | TRBV7-3 | . | TRBD2 | TGTGCCAGCTGCTTAATAGCGGGAGCGACAGATACGCAGTATTTT | CASCLIAGATDTQYF
TRBJ1-6 | TRBV6-1 | once | . | TGTGCCAGCAGGCCTCCGGGACAACGGAATTCACCCCTCCACTTT | CASRPPGQRNSPLHF
TRBJ2-2 | TRBV10-3 | many | . | TGTGCCATCCCATTGCACACCGGGGAGCTGTTTTTT | CAIPLHTGELFF
TRBJ2-7 | TRBV5-5 | many | . | TGTGCCAGCAGCTTGGCCTTCTTCGGGGCACGAGACGAGCAGTACTTC | CASSLAFFGARDEQYF
TRBJ2-5 | TRBV4-3 | few | . | TGCGCCAGCAGCCAGAACAGGGACGTACAAGAGACCCAGTACTTC | CASSQNRDVQETQYF
TRBJ1-2 | TRBV12-3/TRBV12-4 | . | TRBD1 | TGTGCCAGCAGTCAGAACGCCTTCCCAGGACAGGGGTATGGCTACACCTTC | CASSQNAFPGQGYGYTF
TRBJ1-5 | TRBV28 | many | . | TGTGCCAGCAGTACCAGGCATATCAATCAGCCCCAGCATTTT | CASSTRHINQPQHF
TRBJ1-1 | TRBV15 | . | . | TGTGCCACCAGCAGAGATCGGGCAGGCATAGGTGAAGCTTTCTTT | CATSRDRAGIGEAFF
TRBJ2-2 | TRBV11-2 | many | TRBD2 | TGTGCCAGCAGACCGATAGCGGGAGGGAGGGCCGGGGAGCTGTTTTTT | CASRPIAGGRAGELFF
TRBJ1-2 | TRBV18 | . | . | TGTGCCAGCTCACGTAGAGCAGTGTTGGGTGGCTACACCTTC | CASSRRAVLGGYTF
TRBJ1-1 | TRBV5-1 | few | . | TGCGCCAGCAGCTTCTCCGAGACAGTGAACACTGAAGCTTTCTTT | CASSFSETVNTEAFF
TRBJ1-6 | TRBV3-1 | . | . | TGTGCCAGCAGCCAAGCAGGGACGGGTAATTCACCCCTCCACTTT | CASSQAGTGNSPLHF
TRBJ1-1 | TRBV19 | many | . | TGTGCCAGTAGTATAGGCGCAACAGTCACTCTCAACACTGAAGCTTTCTTT | CASSIGATVTLNTEAFF
TRBJ1-2 | TRBV15 | many | . | TGTGCCACCAGCAGAAAAGGGGGTATCTATGGCTACACCTTC | CATSRKGGIYGYTF
TRBJ2-7 | TRBV12-3/TRBV12-4 | . | TRBD1 | TGTGCCAGCAGTGGACAGGCTTCCCACGAGCAGTACTTC | CASSGQASHEQYF
TRBJ2-1 | TRBV2 | . | . | TGTGCCAGCAGTGTCCGGGTCAGGAGCTCCTACGAGCAGTTCTTC | CASSVRVRSSYEQFF
TRBJ2-5 | TRBV7-2 | many | . | TGTGCCAGCAGCCAACATCTTCGCGGCCCACAAGAGACCCAGTACTTC | CASSQHLRGPQETQYF
TRBJ2-7 | TRBV11-2 | many | . | TGTGCCAGCAGCTTAGATATACTTCACGAGCAGTACTTC | CASSLDILHEQYF
TRBJ1-1 | TRBV20-1 | many | TRBD1 | TGCAGTGCTAGTCGGGACAGGGTAGAGCTGAGTACTGAAGCTTTCTTT | CSASRDRVELSTEAFF
TRBJ1-1 | TRBV18 | many | . | TGTGCCAGCTCACCACGGCAAACCGACACTGAAGCTTTCTTT | CASSPRQTDTEAFF
TRBJ1-1 | TRBV4-3 | . | TRBD1 | TGCGCCATCAGCCATTATAGCACCGGGACAGGGACCTCGGCTTTCTTT | CAISHYSTGTGTSAFF
TRBJ2-2 | TRBV12-3/TRBV12-4 | many | . | TGTGCCAGCAACTTGAGGGGGAACACCGGGGAGCTGTTTTTT | CASNLRGNTGELFF
TRBJ1-6 | TRBV7-6 | many | . | TGTGCCAGCAGCCCCTCGCGAAATTCACCCCTCCACTTT | CASSPSRNSPLHF
TRBJ1-6 | TRBV6-1 | . | . | TGTGCCAGCAGTAGGGACGATTTCTCACCCCTCCACTTT | CASSRDDFSPLHF
TRBJ1-1 | TRBV4-1 | many | . | TGCGCCAGCAGCCAAGTCGAAACGGGGAGGACTGAAGCTTTCTTT | CASSQVETGRTEAFF
TRBJ1-2 | TRBV5-8 | many | . | TGTGCCAGCAGCGTAAGGGCGCGTCTGAACTATGGCTACGCCTTC | CASSVRARLNYGYAF
TRBJ1-2 | TRBV6-5 | . | TRBD1 | TGTGCCAGCAGGGACTCGACAGGGGACGGCTACACCTTC | CASRDSTGDGYTF
TRBJ1-1 | TRBV12-3/TRBV12-4 | many | TRBD1 | TGTGCCAGCACCCCGTGGGACAGGGGGCTTGCTGAAGCTTTCTTT | CASTPWDRGLAEAFF
TRBJ2-7 | TRBV30 | many | . | TGTGCCTGGAGAACCAGGGGCTACGAGCAGTACTTC | CAWRTRGYEQYF
TRBJ1-1 | TRBV6-1 | many | . | TGTGCCAGCAAACGATCGACAGAAGGGAACACTGAAGCTTTCTTT | CASKRSTEGNTEAFF